The 12 T cell receptor beta chains given below trace back to one sample, sequenced in a study of molecular identifiers for immune sequencing clone quantification. In TCRdb, the PCR reads were re-called with MiXCR into one record per CDR3 protein. Among about 640,000 distinct CDR3 sequences listed, 15% to 20% were seen once. Input material: naive CD8+ T cells from blood, with Jurkat cell RNA spiked in. Regarding subset: FACS-sorted CD8+CD4-CCR7+CD45RA+ naive T cells. These receptors came from a human donor in good health. Some libraries in this study had Jurkat cell RNA spiked in.

V gene TRBV10-3 combines with J gene TRBJ2-2, with D tentatively TRBD1 or TRBD2 (5 bases each). The V end was cut by 8 bases, the J end by 4 bases, with 14 bases between. Per germline, CDR1 ENHRY and CDR2 SYGVKD. This CDR3 comprises 14 residues. The CDR3 sequence is CAIRQGAGTGELFF. CDR3 bases: TGTGCCATCCGCCAGGGAGCCGGCACCGGGGAGCTGTTTTTT.

This clonotype was found many times. This chain connects TRBV7-9 to TRBJ1-4; tentatively, D is TRBD1 (5 bases). Germline V gene lookup returns CDR1 SEHNR and CDR2 FQNEAQ (reference sequence). Between the trimmed V and J ends, which lost 3 bases and 3 bases, there was a span of 8 bases. The CDR3 runs to 14 residues. The CDR3 protein is CASSFGGANEKLFF. In DNA, the CDR3 is TGTGCCAGCAGCTTCGGGGGGGCTAATGAAAAACTGTTTTTT.

This chain links TRBV7-6 with TRBJ1-3; D possibly corresponds to TRBD1 (5 bases). This CDR3 comprises 13 residues. Germline CDR1 is SGHVS and CDR2 is FNYEAQ. The CDR3 DNA reads TGTGCTACAAGTCAGGACATTGGAAACACCATATATTTT. It yields the protein CATSQDIGNTIYF.

This clonotype was seen ten or more times. The rearrangement links TRBV11-2 to TRBJ2-3; no clear D gene. This CDR3 is 12 amino acids long. V gave up 7 bases and J gave up 0 bases, with 5 bases separating them. The germline CDR1 and CDR2 sequences are SGHAT and FQNNGV. The CDR3 loop reads CASTASTDTQYF. CDR3 DNA: TGTGCCAGCACCGCTAGCACAGATACGCAGTATTTT.

This clonotype was seen repeatedly, ten times or more. The genes are TRBV6-2 or TRBV6-3 and TRBJ2-3, with D uncertain. The germline gives CDR1 MNHEY, CDR2 SVGEGT. V lost 5 bases and J lost 2, with 11 bases in between. The CDR3 runs to 14 residues. In nucleotides, the CDR3 is TGTGCCAGCAGTCCCTACGCGGACACAGATACGCAGTATTTT. Its protein is CASSPYADTDTQYF.

This clonotype was seen ten or more times. The V gene is TRBV4-3, the J gene TRBJ2-7, with no clear D. The CDR3 totals 14 residues. Looked up from germline, CDR1 is LGHNA and CDR2 is YSLEER. Deletions cut 0 bases from V and 3 bases from J, with 9 bases between. The CDR3 region is CASSQDAGFYEQYF. CDR3 DNA sequence: TGCGCCAGCAGCCAAGATGCCGGCTTCTACGAGCAGTACTTC.

This clonotype has a handful of counts. This rearrangement joins TRBV7-6 to TRBJ2-5; D is uncertain. The CDR3 is made up of 12 amino acids. Germline V gives CDR1 SGHVS, CDR2 FNYEAQ. Trimming removed 7 bases from V and 1 base from J, with 7 bases in between. CDR3 residues: CASTSVQETQYF. In DNA form, the CDR3 reads TGTGCCAGCACCTCCGTCCAAGAGACCCAGTACTTC. Combining the CDR3 with reference TRBV7-6 and TRBJ2-5 gives the whole variable domain GAGVSQSPRYKVTKRGQDVALRCDPISGHVSLYWYRQALGQGPEFLTYFNYEAQQDKSGLPNDRFSAERPEGSISTLTIQRTEQRDSAMYRCASTSVQETQYFGPGTRLLVL.

Remarks on this clonotype: This may come from a read error, since a much larger clone is one base off. V is TRBV3-1 and J is TRBJ1-2; the match to TRBD1 covers 7 bases. CDR3 size: 15 residues. Germline lookup yields CDR1 LGHDT and CDR2 YNNKEL (reference sequence). Trimming removed 3 bases from V and 7 bases from J; junction bases left unmatched: 11. CDR3 in amino acids: CASSHPTTGECGYTF. The CDR3 region has the DNA TGTGCCAGCAGCCATCCCACTACAGGGGAGTGTGGCTACACCTTC.

This clonotype was counted at least ten times. The rearrangement uses TRBV30 and TRBJ1-1; no firm D call. Germline values: CDR1 GTSNPN, CDR2 SVGIG (reference sequence). This CDR3 has 12 residues. V was cut by 1 base and J by 2 bases, with 5 bases left in between. The CDR3 loop reads CAWSATNTEAFF. As DNA, the CDR3 is TGTGCCTGGAGTGCCACCAACACTGAAGCTTTCTTT.

The rearrangement links TRBV6-1 to TRBJ2-7; tentatively, D is TRBD1 or TRBD2 (5 bases each). The V gene's germline CDR1 is MNHNS and CDR2 SASEGT. This CDR3 has 17 residues. V lost 2 bases to trimming and J lost 5 bases, with 22 bases between them. CDR3 DNA: TGTGCCAGCAGTGAATCGAGGGTCGCGAGGGGTTACGACGAGCAGTACTTC. As protein: CASSESRVARGYDEQYF.

Many counts were recorded for this clonotype. The CDR3: CAWDGASGYEQYF. The DNA of the CDR3 is TGTGCCTGGGACGGCGCAAGTGGGTACGAGCAGTACTTC. This chain links TRBV30 with TRBJ2-7; the D is unclear. In germline, CDR1 is GTSNPN, CDR2 SVGIG (reference sequence). This CDR3 spans 13 amino acids. The germline V and J ends were trimmed by 5 bases and 4 bases, with 15 bases remaining between them.

V gene TRBV5-1 combines with J gene TRBJ1-4; 9 bases line up with TRBD1. The CDR3 covers 17 residues. V shed 5 bases, J shed 3 bases, and the junction held 11 bases outside the gene matches. CDR1 is SGHRS, CDR2 YFSETQ, per germline. The CDR3 region is CASSSRGTGRANEKLFF. The CDR3 region has the DNA TGCGCCAGCAGTTCGCGCGGGACAGGGAGGGCTAATGAAAAACTGTTTTTT.